Presented here are 32 T cell receptor beta chains from one specimen sequenced in a study of neurological immune-mediated disorders. TCRdb analysed the 5' RACE reads with MiXCR anew, one entry per CDR3 protein. The table lists under 100,000 distinct CDR3 sequences, roughly an eighth of them singletons. Documented time point: longitudinal time-point 2. The specimen was PBMCs. The receptor source for this set is a female donor with HTLV-1-associated myelopathy (HAM/TSP).

This clonotype was recorded at least ten times. The V gene is TRBV5-8, the J gene TRBJ2-2, with TRBD2 as a possible D gene (5 bases). Germline V gives CDR1 SGHTS, CDR2 YDEGEE. Trimming pared 2 bases from V and 6 bases from J, leaving 14 bases between. CDR3 length: 15 residues. CDR3 sequence: CASSFHGTRSGELFF. DNA of the CDR3: TGTGCCAGCAGCTTTCACGGAACTAGGTCCGGGGAGCTGTTTTTT.

Ten or more counts support this clonotype. The gene calls are TRBV12-3 or TRBV12-4 and TRBJ2-1; unclear D gene. This CDR3 contains 15 residues. V lost 3 bases, J lost 6 bases, and 15 bases lay in between. CDR3: CASSFGRRGLNEQFF. CDR3 sequence (DNA): TGTGCCAGCAGTTTTGGGCGGCGTGGGCTCAATGAGCAGTTCTTC.

This clonotype was counted at least ten times. The CDR3 loop reads CASTSADASYEQYF. For the CDR3, the DNA is TGTGCCAGCACCTCCGCGGACGCGTCCTACGAGCAGTACTTC. The chain uses TRBV6-5 and TRBJ2-7; D is ambiguous. The length of the CDR3 is 14 residues. The germline V gene encodes CDR1 MNHEY and CDR2 SVGAGI. Deletions cut 7 bases from V and 1 base from J, with 14 bases between.

This clonotype has at least ten counts. The V call is TRBV5-1, the J call TRBJ2-5; D unresolved. Trimming pared 1 base from V and 2 bases from J, leaving 6 bases between. CDR3 length equals 13 residues. The germline V gene encodes CDR1 SGHRS and CDR2 YFSETQ. The CDR3 DNA is TGCGCCAGCAGCTTGTCATTACAAGAGACCCAGTACTTC. This translates into CASSLSLQETQYF.

Many counts were recorded for this clonotype. This rearrangement joins TRBV6-5 to TRBJ2-1; maybe TRBD2 (5 bases). Germline values: CDR1 MNHEY, CDR2 SVGAGI. V lost 6 bases and J 8 bases, leaving 17 bases between the germline ends. The CDR3 length is 14 residues. This CDR3 is CASSAGFRWDEQFF. Here the CDR3 DNA reads TGTGCCAGCAGCGCGGGTTTTCGATGGGATGAGCAGTTCTTC.

This clonotype was counted ten times or more. The chain employs TRBV27 and TRBJ2-7, with D possibly matching TRBD2 (6 bases). The CDR3 is made up of 15 amino acids. Trimming took off 5 bases at V and 7 bases at J, with 21 bases between the two ends. Germline-derived CDR1 and CDR2 are MNHEY and SMNVEV (reference sequence). CDR3 sequence reads: CASSPLPGVPKEQYF. DNA for the CDR3: TGTGCCAGCAGTCCTCTTCCGGGGGTCCCGAAAGAGCAGTACTTC.

The chain has TRBV11-2 and TRBJ2-2; D perhaps matches TRBD2 (6 bases). Germline V gene lookup returns CDR1 SGHAT and CDR2 FQNNGV. This CDR3 is 15 amino acids long. The V end was cut by 5 bases, the J end by 4 bases, with 14 bases between. The DNA of the CDR3 is TGTGCCAGCAGCCCCTCCGGGAGTAGCACCGGGGAGCTGTTTTTT. Protein product: CASSPSGSSTGELFF.

The rearrangement uses TRBV7-9 and TRBJ2-5; D is perhaps TRBD1 (6 bases). Germline V gene data show CDR1 as SEHNR and CDR2 as FQNEAQ (reference sequence). The CDR3 consists of 16 residues. Trimming cost V 1 base and J 2 bases, with 14 bases left between them. The DNA of the CDR3 is TGTGCCAGCAGCTTAGAACAGGGACAAACTCAAGAGACCCAGTACTTC. Translated: CASSLEQGQTQETQYF. The full variable domain, rest sourced from reference TRBV7-9 and TRBJ2-5, is DTGVSQNPRHKITKRGQNVTFRCDPISEHNRLYWYRQTLGQGPEFLTYFQNEAQLEKSRLLSDRFSAERPKGSFSTLEIQRTEQGDSAMYLCASSLEQGQTQETQYFGPGTRLLVL.

This clonotype has a count of ten or more. This rearrangement joins TRBV5-1 to TRBJ2-1; 8 bases map to TRBD2. Germline assignment: CDR1 SGHRS and CDR2 YFSETQ. The CDR3 is made up of 15 amino acids. V lost 7 bases to trimming and J lost 8 bases; unmatched junction nucleotides: 14. The CDR3 nucleotides are TGCGCCAGCTGCACCGCTAGCGGGTGGGAGGATGAGCAGTTCTTC. This encodes CASCTASGWEDEQFF.

This clonotype was detected ten times or more. The CDR3 DNA follows: TGTGCCAGCAGTTCGGGACAGGGAAGGGGCTCCTACGAGCAGTACTTC. It is translated as CASSSGQGRGSYEQYF. This chain uses TRBV27 with TRBJ2-7; TRBD1 matches at 9 bases. J lost 0 bases, V lost 4 bases, and 7 bases had no gene match. Germline V CDR1 and CDR2: MNHEY, SMNVEV (reference sequence). The CDR3 totals 16 residues.

This clonotype came up many times. The chain uses TRBV5-1 and TRBJ2-3; the D is unclear. CDR3 size: 14 residues. Germline CDR1 and CDR2: SGHRS and YFSETQ. V was shortened by 3 bases and J by 0 bases, with 8 bases between the two germline ends. The CDR3 nucleotides read TGCGCCAGCAGCTCGGAGACTAGCACAGATACGCAGTATTTT. Amino acid sequence: CASSSETSTDTQYF.

In its sample, this clonotype was seen many times. The chain links TRBV4-1 to TRBJ1-4; TRBD1 matches 8 bases. V dropped 1 base and J dropped 5; count of bases not matched to a gene: 6. This CDR3 spans 16 amino acids. Germline loops: CDR1 MGHRA, CDR2 YSYEKL. The CDR3: CASSQGWDRKNEKLFF. The CDR3 nucleotides read TGCGCCAGCAGCCAAGGGTGGGACAGGAAAAATGAAAAACTGTTTTTT.

This clonotype appeared many times. The CDR3 reads CSATPTSGGPSYNEQFF. DNA for the CDR3: TGCAGTGCTACGCCAACTAGCGGGGGGCCCTCCTACAATGAGCAGTTCTTC. The chain uses TRBV20-1 and TRBJ2-1; TRBD2 matches at 12 bases. Germline V gene sequence: CDR1 DFQATT, CDR2 SNEGSKA (reference sequence). Trimming cost V 4 bases and J 0 bases; bases outside gene matches: 7. The CDR3 spans 17 residues.

This clonotype appeared many times. The chain couples TRBV10-3 to TRBJ2-1; 10 nucleotides line up with TRBD2. The CDR3 contains 15 residues. Germline CDR1 and CDR2: ENHRY and SYGVKD. V trimming: 7 bases; J trimming: 6 bases; junction bases outside the gene matches: 9. The CDR3 reads CAITENSGGLNEQFF. Here the CDR3 DNA reads TGTGCCATCACCGAAAATAGCGGGGGGCTCAATGAGCAGTTCTTC.

This clonotype was found many times. V is TRBV2 and J is TRBJ2-1, with D unresolved. The CDR3 is made up of 13 amino acids. Germline V CDR1 and CDR2: SNHLY, FYNNEI. Trimming pared 1 base from V and 4 bases from J, leaving 5 bases between. The CDR3 nucleotides read TGTGCCAGCAGTGAAGGTAGATACAATGAGCAGTTCTTC. Its protein product is CASSEGRYNEQFF. The full variable domain, with the rest looked up from reference TRBV2 and TRBJ2-1, is EPEVTQTPSHQVTQMGQEVILRCVPISNHLYFYWYRQILGQKVEFLVSFYNNEISEKSEIFDDQFSVERPDGSNFTLKIRSTKLEDSAMYFCASSEGRYNEQFFGPGTRLTVL.

By sample share, this clonotype is medium-sized (0.01 to 0.1%). This chain connects TRBV20-1 to TRBJ1-5; D is uncertain. The CDR3 sequence is 12 residues long. V was pared by 6 bases and J by 2 bases, with 8 bases between. Germline V gives CDR1 DFQATT, CDR2 SNEGSKA (reference sequence). As DNA, the CDR3 is TGCAGTGCAACCGGGGGCAATCAGCCCCAGCATTTT. Residues: CSATGGNQPQHF.

This clonotype was found many times. This rearrangement joins TRBV9 to TRBJ2-4; possibly TRBD1 or TRBD2 for D (5 bases each). V shed 4 bases and J shed 8 bases, with 10 bases lying between them. The CDR3 has 12 residues. Germline CDR1 reads SGDLS; CDR2 reads YYNGEE. The CDR3 DNA reads TGTGCCAGCAGCCGGTTGGGGGACATTCAGTACTTC. Its translation: CASSRLGDIQYF. Full variable domain (outside the CDR3, taken from reference TRBV9 and TRBJ2-4): DSGVTQTPKHLITATGQRVTLRCSPRSGDLSVYWYQQSLDQGLQFLIQYYNGEERAKGNILERFSAQQFPDLHSELNLSSLELGDSALYFCASSRLGDIQYFGAGTRLSVL.

This clonotype was seen ten or more times. The chain joins TRBV6-1 to TRBJ1-5; no firm D call. The germline CDR1 and CDR2 sequences are MNHNS and SASEGT. The CDR3 sequence is 12 residues long. V was shortened by 8 bases and J by 4 bases, with 9 bases between the two germline ends. Here the CDR3 DNA reads TGTGCCAGCTATTCACAGAATCAGCCCCAGCATTTT. Protein: CASYSQNQPQHF.

The CDR3 coding sequence is TGTGCCAGTAGTATAGATCTGGGGTCCTACGAGCAGTACTTC. Its translation: CASSIDLGSYEQYF. The rearrangement joins TRBV19 to TRBJ2-7; no clear D. The V and J ends lost 0 bases and 1 base respectively, with 7 bases between them. CDR3 length equals 14 residues. Germline V lookup: CDR1 LNHDA, CDR2 SQIVND (reference sequence).

There are many counts of this clonotype. The gene calls are TRBV5-1 and TRBJ1-1, with 8 positions matching TRBD1. The junction had 7 bases not matched to a gene; V was cut back by 2 bases and J by 1 base. CDR1 is SGHRS, CDR2 YFSETQ, per germline. CDR3 length equals 16 residues. The CDR3 DNA sequence: TGCGCCAGCAGCTTCCAACAGACAGGGGCGAACACTGAAGCTTTCTTT. Residues: CASSFQQTGANTEAFF.

This clonotype was observed at least ten times. This chain links TRBV12-3 or TRBV12-4 with TRBJ2-2; 7 nucleotides agree with TRBD2. V lost 7 bases to trimming and J lost 1 base; unmatched junction nucleotides: 9. The CDR3 covers 16 residues. The CDR3 DNA is TGTGCCAGCACCATGGGAGGGCGGCGGAACACCGGGGAGCTGTTTTTT. Translated, it gives CASTMGGRRNTGELFF.

Ten or more counts support this clonotype. The genes are TRBV28 and TRBJ2-3; D is uncertain. Trimming removed 5 bases from V and 6 bases from J, with 24 bases in between. Germline V gene sequence: CDR1 MDHEN, CDR2 SYDVKM. CDR3 length equals 17 residues. This CDR3 reads CASSPPPFAASLDTQYF. The CDR3 nucleotides read TGTGCCAGCAGTCCCCCTCCCTTCGCGGCCAGTTTGGATACGCAGTATTTT.

To note about this clonotype: A much larger clone differs by one base, so this may be a read error. This chain joins TRBV5-1 and TRBJ2-7; D is perhaps TRBD1 (6 bases). Trimming removed 7 bases at V and 6 bases at J, with 20 bases between. The CDR3 is made up of 14 amino acids. Germline V CDR1 and CDR2: SGHRS, YFSETQ. The CDR3 DNA sequence: TGCGCCAGCCGCGGTACGGACAGCTCGGGCGAGCAGTACTTC. Its protein product is CASRGTDSSGEQYF.

This clonotype was picked up many times. V gene TRBV20-1 combines with J gene TRBJ1-6, with 8 bases identical to TRBD1. V gave up 2 bases and J gave up 6 bases; unmatched junction bases: 9. Germline CDR1 and CDR2: DFQATT and SNEGSKA (reference sequence). The CDR3 covers 16 residues. The CDR3 DNA follows: TGCAGTGCTAGATCCTCCGACAGGGGATTTAATTCACCCCTCCACTTT. Amino acids: CSARSSDRGFNSPLHF.

This clonotype has just one count. This CDR3 is missing its conserved last phenylalanine or tryptophan, likely due to a read error. V is TRBV11-2 and J is TRBJ2-1; tentatively, D is TRBD1 (6 bases). Germline-derived CDR1 and CDR2 are SGHAT and FQNNGV. The length of the CDR3 is 16 residues. With 1 base removed from V and 6 bases from J, the gap between germline ends came to 16 bases. CDR3: CASSLASSRGGNEQFL. The CDR3 bases are TGTGCCAGCAGCTTAGCTTCAAGCAGGGGCGGCAATGAGCAGTTCTTA.

This clonotype has at least ten counts. The rearrangement joins TRBV12-3 or TRBV12-4 to TRBJ2-1; TRBD2 matches 12 bases. Trimming removed 6 bases from V and 9 bases from J; junction bases left unmatched: 9. The CDR3 is 15 residues long. The CDR3 nucleotides read TGTGCCAGCAGAAAAGGGCTAGCGGGGGGGGTTGAGCAGTTCTTC. Translating it yields CASRKGLAGGVEQFF.

The chain uses TRBV6-7 and TRBJ2-2; possibly TRBD2 for D (7 bases). TRBV6-7 carries the ORF label, with uncertain function. CDR3 length: 19 residues. The V end lost 6 bases, the J end lost 6 bases, and 29 bases lay between the germline ends. CDR3 bases: TGTGCCAGCAGAGATGGGGAATGCAAACGGGGGGCCGAACCCGGGGAGCTGTTTTTT. Its translation is CASRDGECKRGAEPGELFF.

This clonotype has a count of ten or more. The chain joins TRBV7-2 to TRBJ1-2, with D uncertain. This CDR3 has 17 residues. Trimming took 5 bases from V and 8 from J, leaving 27 bases between them. The germline V gene has CDR1 SGHTA and CDR2 FQGNSA. CDR3 in amino acids: CASSARGNSLKVGGYTF. The CDR3 nucleotides are TGTGCCAGCAGCGCCCGAGGGAACAGCCTAAAGGTGGGGGGCTACACCTTC.

This clonotype occurred many times. V is TRBV6-1 and J is TRBJ1-5; no clear D gene. V was clipped by 8 bases and J by 2 bases, with 4 bases between them. The V gene's germline CDR1 is MNHNS and CDR2 SASEGT. The CDR3 runs 11 residues. The CDR3 protein is CASSRNQPQHF. CDR3 sequence (DNA): TGTGCCAGCTCACGCAATCAGCCCCAGCATTTT.

This clonotype was counted once. This sequence may be a read error, since a much larger clone differs from it by one base. This chain uses TRBV7-9 with TRBJ2-3, with 7 bases lining up with TRBD2. Germline-derived CDR1 and CDR2 are SEHNR and FQNEAQ (reference sequence). CDR3 length: 13 residues. CDR3 in amino acids: CANSPGLVDTQYF. The CDR3 nucleotides are TGTGCCAACAGCCCCGGACTAGTCGATACGCAGTATTTT.

About this clonotype itself: Mismatch with germline at one junction end may stem from a read error. J is TRBJ2-3 and V is TRBV9; TRBD2 matches 10 bases. This CDR3 is 16 amino acids long. Germline V gene lookup returns CDR1 SGDLS and CDR2 YYNGEE. The CDR3 sequence: CSSSVGTSGDTDTQYF. In nucleotides, the CDR3 is TGTTCCAGCAGCGTAGGAACTAGCGGGGACACAGATACGCAGTATTTT.

This clonotype has ten or more counts. V usage is TRBV28 and J usage is TRBJ1-2; D call uncertain. CDR3 size: 11 residues. The V end was cut by 10 bases, the J end by 5 bases, with 11 bases between. Germline V gene sequence: CDR1 MDHEN, CDR2 SYDVKM. This chain's CDR3 is CATSWSYGYTF. DNA of the CDR3: TGTGCCACCTCTTGGTCGTATGGCTACACCTTC.